This is a list of T cell receptor beta chains from one sample in a study of blood T cell repertoires in COVID-19. Repertoires were generated with immunoSEQ multiplex PCR, while TCRdb's copy carries only in-frame clones and drops some. The sample holds tens of thousands of clones; approximately 84% are singletons and the top ten take more than 13%. Sequenced material: peripheral blood. The source is a human donor with active or convalescent COVID-19. The donor label of this sample is uncertain. CDR3s include the opening cysteine and the closing phenylalanine or tryptophan. The D gene is left open where the match is weak. Size values are once, few and many counts, or a class for expanded clones, and some rows have none.

abundance: once; d_gene: .; v_gene: TRBV5-1; j_gene: TRBJ2-7; CDR3nt: TGCGCCAGCAGGGCGGGTACCTACGAGCAGTACTTC; CDR3aa: CASRAGTYEQYF
abundance: .; d_gene: .; v_gene: TRBV7-2; j_gene: TRBJ2-7; CDR3nt: TGTGCCAGCAGCTTAGCATCTAGCGAAACGTTTTCCTACGAGCAGTACTTC; CDR3aa: CASSLASSETFSYEQYF
abundance: .; d_gene: TRBD1; v_gene: TRBV19; j_gene: TRBJ1-2; CDR3nt: TGTGCCAGTAGTATGGGCAGGGACAGGGTAGAAAATGGCTACACCTTC; CDR3aa: CASSMGRDRVENGYTF
abundance: .; d_gene: TRBD1; v_gene: TRBV5-1; j_gene: TRBJ2-7; CDR3nt: TGCGCCAGCAGCCCTCGACAGGGGGGGACCTACGAGCAGTACTTC; CDR3aa: CASSPRQGGTYEQYF
abundance: .; d_gene: .; v_gene: TRBV19; j_gene: TRBJ1-1; CDR3nt: TGTGCCAGTAGTGACAGTGAAGCTTTCTTT; CDR3aa: CASSDSEAFF
abundance: .; d_gene: TRBD1; v_gene: TRBV5-1; j_gene: TRBJ1-6; CDR3nt: TGCGCCAGCAGCCCCGGGACAGTGGATAATTCACCCCTCCACTTT; CDR3aa: CASSPGTVDNSPLHF
abundance: .; d_gene: TRBD2; v_gene: TRBV27; j_gene: TRBJ2-7; CDR3nt: TGTGCCACCCCAACTAGCGGGAGCTACTACGAGCAGTACTTC; CDR3aa: CATPTSGSYYEQYF
abundance: .; d_gene: TRBD1; v_gene: TRBV19; j_gene: TRBJ1-2; CDR3nt: TGTGCCAGTCAGCCGGGACAGACCTATGGCTACACCTTC; CDR3aa: CASQPGQTYGYTF
abundance: .; d_gene: .; v_gene: TRBV5-8; j_gene: TRBJ1-4; CDR3nt: TGTGCCAGCAGCTTGGAATGGGGGCAAAAACTGTTTTTT; CDR3aa: CASSLEWGQKLFF
abundance: .; d_gene: .; v_gene: TRBV29-1; j_gene: TRBJ2-6; CDR3nt: TGCAGCGTTGAAGATTCGGGAGCCCCCTCTGGGGCCAACGTCCTGACTTTC; CDR3aa: CSVEDSGAPSGANVLTF
abundance: .; d_gene: .; v_gene: TRBV9; j_gene: TRBJ2-1; CDR3nt: TGTGCCAGCAGCGTAGGGGTCCAGGACAATGAGCAGTTCTTC; CDR3aa: CASSVGVQDNEQFF
abundance: .; d_gene: .; v_gene: TRBV24-1; j_gene: TRBJ1-5; CDR3nt: TGTGCCACCGCTACTGGCAATCAGCCCCAGCATTTT; CDR3aa: CATATGNQPQHF
abundance: .; d_gene: .; v_gene: TRBV11-3; j_gene: TRBJ2-5; CDR3nt: TGTGCCAGCAGCTCACAAGAGACCCAGTACTTC; CDR3aa: CASSSQETQYF
abundance: .; d_gene: TRBD2; v_gene: TRBV6-5; j_gene: TRBJ2-7; CDR3nt: TGTGCCAGCAGGGATCTAGCGGGAGGGAGGGAGCAGTACTTC; CDR3aa: CASRDLAGGREQYF
abundance: .; d_gene: TRBD1; v_gene: TRBV30; j_gene: TRBJ1-2; CDR3nt: TGTGCCTGGAGTGTAGGCGCAGGGGGATATGGCTACACCTTC; CDR3aa: CAWSVGAGGYGYTF
abundance: .; d_gene: .; v_gene: TRBV11-1; j_gene: TRBJ2-7; CDR3nt: TGTGCCAGCAGCTTAACAGTGGACTACCCTCGCGAGCAGTACTTC; CDR3aa: CASSLTVDYPREQYF
abundance: .; d_gene: TRBD1; v_gene: TRBV10-3; j_gene: TRBJ1-1; CDR3nt: TGTGCCATGGGGACAGGGGGCATGAACACTGAAGCTTTCTTT; CDR3aa: CAMGTGGMNTEAFF
abundance: .; d_gene: TRBD1; v_gene: TRBV28; j_gene: TRBJ1-6; CDR3nt: TGTGGCAGCAGGACTCTTTCAGGGGGCCATAATTCACCCCTCCACTTT; CDR3aa: CGSRTLSGGHNSPLHF
abundance: .; d_gene: .; v_gene: TRBV7-8; j_gene: TRBJ1-5; CDR3nt: TGTGCCAGCAGCTTCGGGGGGCGAGATCAGCCCCAGCATTTT; CDR3aa: CASSFGGRDQPQHF
abundance: .; d_gene: .; v_gene: TRBV6-2/TRBV6-3; j_gene: TRBJ2-7; CDR3nt: TGTGCCAGCAGTTACCCCCCCCGGCGGGAGCAGTACTTC; CDR3aa: CASSYPPRREQYF
abundance: .; d_gene: .; v_gene: TRBV5-1; j_gene: TRBJ2-7; CDR3nt: TGCGCCAGCAGCTCGGGGGGGACAGGGAAATACGAGCAGTACTTC; CDR3aa: CASSSGGTGKYEQYF
abundance: few; d_gene: TRBD2; v_gene: TRBV7-3; j_gene: TRBJ2-1; CDR3nt: TGTGCCAGCAGCTTAGACCACGGACTAGCGGAGTTCTTC; CDR3aa: CASSLDHGLAEFF
abundance: .; d_gene: TRBD2; v_gene: TRBV3-1/TRBV3-2; j_gene: TRBJ2-5; CDR3nt: TGTGCCAGCAGCCCTTCTAGCGGGAGGGAAGAGACCCAGTACTTC; CDR3aa: CASSPSSGREETQYF
abundance: few; d_gene: .; v_gene: TRBV7-2; j_gene: TRBJ1-4; CDR3nt: TGTGCCAGCAGCAACCGGGACATCGGGGGGCAAAAACTGTTTTTT; CDR3aa: CASSNRDIGGQKLFF
abundance: .; d_gene: TRBD2; v_gene: TRBV5-4; j_gene: TRBJ2-5; CDR3nt: TGTGCCAGCAGCTCGACGGGGAGCGGGAGGGCGTCAGAGACCCAGTACTTC; CDR3aa: CASSSTGSGRASETQYF
abundance: .; d_gene: .; v_gene: TRBV27; j_gene: TRBJ2-7; CDR3nt: TGTGCCAGCAGTCCTTATGGGGGGGCGCGTGGCTACGAGCAGTACTTC; CDR3aa: CASSPYGGARGYEQYF
abundance: few; d_gene: .; v_gene: TRBV10-2; j_gene: TRBJ2-7; CDR3nt: TGCGCCAGCAGTGAAACCCAGTGGTCCCCCTACGAGCAGTACTTC; CDR3aa: CASSETQWSPYEQYF
abundance: .; d_gene: .; v_gene: TRBV6-5; j_gene: TRBJ1-3; CDR3nt: TGTGCCAGCAGTTACTCAATGGGAGGGTCTGGAAACACCATATATTTT; CDR3aa: CASSYSMGGSGNTIYF
abundance: .; d_gene: .; v_gene: TRBV7-2; j_gene: TRBJ2-5; CDR3nt: TGTGCCAGCAGCTTAGGGGGGCTAGGCCACCAGTACTTC; CDR3aa: CASSLGGLGHQYF
abundance: .; d_gene: .; v_gene: TRBV4-1; j_gene: TRBJ2-1; CDR3nt: TGCGCCAGCAGCCAAGGGAGGGGGCTACGGGACGGTGAGCAGTTCTTC; CDR3aa: CASSQGRGLRDGEQFF
abundance: .; d_gene: .; v_gene: TRBV12-5; j_gene: TRBJ1-1; CDR3nt: TGTGCTAGTGGTTTGGTGGGGGACACCCAATGGGGCACTGAAGCTTTCTTT; CDR3aa: CASGLVGDTQWGTEAFF
abundance: .; d_gene: TRBD1; v_gene: TRBV28; j_gene: TRBJ1-5; CDR3nt: TGTGCCAGCAGCGAACAGGGGGCCGGACAGCCCCAGCATTTT; CDR3aa: CASSEQGAGQPQHF
abundance: .; d_gene: TRBD2; v_gene: TRBV4-2; j_gene: TRBJ2-7; CDR3nt: TGTGCCAGCAGCCAAGACGGGACTAGCGCCTCCTACGAGCAGTACTTC; CDR3aa: CASSQDGTSASYEQYF
abundance: few; d_gene: TRBD2; v_gene: TRBV6-5; j_gene: TRBJ2-7; CDR3nt: TGTGCCAGCAGCCCCCTAGCGGGAGGGCACTACGAGCAGTACTTC; CDR3aa: CASSPLAGGHYEQYF
abundance: .; d_gene: .; v_gene: TRBV28; j_gene: TRBJ2-1; CDR3nt: TGTGCCAGCAGTCCCCCCTCCGGGTATGATGAGCAGTTCTTC; CDR3aa: CASSPPSGYDEQFF
abundance: .; d_gene: .; v_gene: TRBV28; j_gene: TRBJ1-2; CDR3nt: TGTGCCAGCACTACCTCGGGGGGGAGCTATGGCTACACCTTC; CDR3aa: CASTTSGGSYGYTF
abundance: once; d_gene: TRBD2; v_gene: TRBV5-1; j_gene: TRBJ2-1; CDR3nt: TGCGCCAGCAGCTTAGCGGGAGGACTCAATGAGCAGTTCTTC; CDR3aa: CASSLAGGLNEQFF
abundance: few; d_gene: .; v_gene: TRBV9; j_gene: TRBJ2-2; CDR3nt: TGTGCCAGCAGCGTAGCCGGGTCCACCGGGGAGCTGTTTTTT; CDR3aa: CASSVAGSTGELFF
abundance: once; d_gene: TRBD2; v_gene: TRBV7-2; j_gene: TRBJ2-7; CDR3nt: TGTGCCAGCAGCTTAGCCTCCGGACTAGAACAGTACTTC; CDR3aa: CASSLASGLEQYF
abundance: .; d_gene: TRBD1; v_gene: TRBV4-1; j_gene: TRBJ1-4; CDR3nt: TGCGCCAGCAGCCAAGAAGGGGCGCGGGACAGGCGATACTCAACTAATGAAAAACTGTTTTTT; CDR3aa: CASSQEGARDRRYSTNEKLFF
abundance: few; d_gene: TRBD1; v_gene: TRBV10-3; j_gene: TRBJ1-4; CDR3nt: TGTGCCATCAGGGCCGGGACAGGGGATGAAAAACTGTTTTTT; CDR3aa: CAIRAGTGDEKLFF
abundance: few; d_gene: .; v_gene: TRBV30; j_gene: TRBJ1-6; CDR3nt: TGTGCCTGGAGTGTACGCGGAGGGACCAGCTCCTATAATTCACCCCTCCACTTT; CDR3aa: CAWSVRGGTSSYNSPLHF
abundance: .; d_gene: TRBD2; v_gene: TRBV9; j_gene: TRBJ2-5; CDR3nt: TGTGCCAGCAGCGTAAAGCGGGAGCCTGGAGAGACCCAGTACTTC; CDR3aa: CASSVKREPGETQYF
abundance: few; d_gene: .; v_gene: TRBV11-3; j_gene: TRBJ2-5; CDR3nt: TGTGCCAGCAGCTTAGGAGGAGGGCAAGAGACCCAGTACTTC; CDR3aa: CASSLGGGQETQYF
abundance: many; d_gene: TRBD2; v_gene: TRBV4-1; j_gene: TRBJ2-2; CDR3nt: TGCGCCAGCAGCCAAGGGGACTATGGGAACACCGGGGAGCTGTTTTTT; CDR3aa: CASSQGDYGNTGELFF
abundance: .; d_gene: .; v_gene: TRBV30; j_gene: TRBJ1-4; CDR3nt: TGTGCCTGGAGCGTCACCGGCGGGTCGGTGAAAAAACTGTTTTTT; CDR3aa: CAWSVTGGSVKKLFF
abundance: .; d_gene: TRBD1; v_gene: TRBV5-1; j_gene: TRBJ1-2; CDR3nt: TGCGCCAGCGAGACAGGGGTTGTAGCCTTC; CDR3aa: CASETGVVAF
abundance: .; d_gene: .; v_gene: TRBV24-1; j_gene: TRBJ2-7; CDR3nt: TGTGCCACCAGTGAGGGGGCGAGGTACGAGCAGTACTTC; CDR3aa: CATSEGARYEQYF
abundance: .; d_gene: TRBD1; v_gene: TRBV7-2; j_gene: TRBJ1-5; CDR3nt: TGTGCCAGCAGCCCTAGGACAGGGGGCCATCAGCCCCAGCATTTT; CDR3aa: CASSPRTGGHQPQHF
abundance: .; d_gene: .; v_gene: TRBV28; j_gene: TRBJ2-3; CDR3nt: TGTGCCAGCACAGCGGAGAGGGCCACAGATACGCAGTATTTT; CDR3aa: CASTAERATDTQYF